This TCR beta chain appears in the sequencing data of a study of vaccination and CD4 T cells after COVID-19. This sample's treatment: roughly 10-day PBMC culture with coronavirus spike peptide pools or control peptides (ViraFEST assay). Those CD4+ T cells from the unexposed donor predate the COVID-19 pandemic (2011-2018). The CDR3 totals 13 residues. Germline values: CDR1 SGHVS, CDR2 FQNEAQ. Trimming left V 5 bases short and J 10 bases short, with 12 bases between. An Oncomine TCR Beta short-read assay was used to sequence the DNA from cultured CD4+ T cells. TCRdb independently ran MiXCR on the PCR reads; one entry per CDR3 protein. Of some 8,100 distinct CDR3 sequences in the sample, about 40% were seen once. A remark on this clonotype: Antigen specificity is unknown.

The gene calls are TRBV7-8 and TRBJ1-6; perhaps TRBD1 as D (5 bases). The origin of this receptor is a human donor in good health. Sequenced input: CD4+ T cells from blood, cultured in vitro. The CDR3 reads CASSALGRSPLHF. CDR3 bases: TGTGCCAGCAGCGCACTGGGGCGGTCACCCCTCCACTTT.